This is a list of T cell receptor beta chains from one sample in a study of cytomegalovirus exposure and HLA in healthy donors. Measured with immunoSEQ multiplex PCR; TCRdb has only the in-frame clones, and not every one. The sample records 200,000 to 250,000 clones, 82% being singletons. The source material was PBMCs. The receptors derive from a woman between 40 and 50 years old in good health and CMV-seronegative. CDR3s include the opening cysteine and the closing phenylalanine or tryptophan. Each record gives: CDR3 length, J gene, V gene, CDR3 protein.

length: 15
J: TRBJ1-1
V: TRBV5-8
CDR3: CASSDPGQGHTEAFF

length: 15
J: TRBJ2-1
V: TRBV5-1
CDR3: CASRAGTGSYNEQFF

length: 15
J: TRBJ2-2
V: TRBV4-2
CDR3: CASSQTSGNTGELFF

length: 15
J: TRBJ2-4
V: TRBV9
CDR3: CASSVGGTGGNIQYF

length: 15
J: TRBJ2-2
V: TRBV27
CDR3: CASSPSQGVKGELFF

length: 16
J: TRBJ2-7
V: TRBV28
CDR3: CASSSPSGRSSYEQYF

length: 14
J: TRBJ2-7
V: TRBV27
CDR3: CASSSGTGMYEQYF

length: 13
J: TRBJ1-2
V: TRBV19
CDR3: CAARPRGVSGYTF

length: 13
J: TRBJ1-1
V: TRBV7-9
CDR3: CASSLSRATEAFF

length: 15
J: TRBJ2-1
V: TRBV9
CDR3: CASSVGAPSYNEQFF